The entry below describes one TCR beta chain. Its target is not known. This sample is drawn from a study of vaccination effects on CD4 cells after COVID-19. Looking at the study overall: Post-vaccine sampling occurred a median 72 days after the second dose.

Method: immunoSEQ multiplex PCR; TCRdb's copy keeps in-frame clones and lacks some. Of about 72,000 clones in the sample, 70% to 90% were seen once. ViraFEST assay sequencing came after antigen-specific CD4+ T cells were expanded with viral peptide pools. Isolation of CD4+ T cells took place after 10 days of culture. All study participants received two doses of BNT162b2 or mRNA-1273 vaccine. The healthy vaccine recipients, who had no prior SARS-CoV-2 infection, showed negative nucleocapsid antibodies. The length of the CDR3 is 15 residues. V lost 1 base and J lost 3; bases outside the gene matches: 6. The germline gives CDR1 SGHDT, CDR2 YYEEEE.

The specimen comprised CD4+ T cells from PBMCs cultured with HCoV-229E spike peptides, sampled after COVID-19 vaccination. This chain connects TRBV5-6 to TRBJ1-2; 7 nucleotides align to TRBD1. The clonotype originates from a human donor who received a COVID-19 vaccine. This chain's CDR3 is CASSLLGRGDYGYTF. Written as DNA, the CDR3 is TGTGCCAGCAGCTTGTTAGGCAGGGGGGACTATGGCTACACCTTC. Complete variable domain (other parts from reference TRBV5-6 and TRBJ1-2): DAGVTQSPTHLIKTRGQQVTLRCSPKSGHDTVSWYQQALGQGPQFIFQYYEEEERQRGNFPDRFSGHQFPNYSSELNVNALLLGDSALYLCASSLLGRGDYGYTFGSGTRLTVV.